The rows below give T cell receptor beta chains drawn from one sample of a study of blood T cells in healthy people across ages. One entry per CDR3 protein, called by TCRdb with MiXCR from the 5' RACE reads. The table shows about 800,000 distinct CDR3 sequences, with 20% to 30% occurring only once. These data were likewise used in another study, on T cells of mothers and their children.

Sequenced material: blood. Every receptor here comes from a boy between 10 and 17 years old in good health. The CDR3 runs from the conserved cysteine through the conserved F or W. Fields, in order: V gene, J gene, D gene, clone size, CDR3 protein, CDR3 DNA. The D gene is left open where the match is weak. Clone size appears in some rows only: once, few, many, or a class for an expanded clone.

TRBV2,TRBJ1-1,-,few,CASSRQLMNTEAFF,TGTGCCAGCAGTAGACAGTTAATGAACACTGAAGCTTTCTTT
TRBV28,TRBJ2-7,TRBD1,few,CASSLLGTGSYEQYF,TGTGCCAGCAGTTTATTAGGGACAGGCTCTTACGAGCAGTACTTC
TRBV3-1,TRBJ1-2,-,few,CASSQALGDLNYGYTF,TGTGCCAGCAGCCAAGCTCTTGGGGATCTGAACTATGGCTACACCTTC
TRBV12-3/TRBV12-4,TRBJ2-1,TRBD1,few,CASSFTGAYNEQFF,TGTGCCAGCAGTTTTACAGGGGCCTACAATGAGCAGTTCTTC
TRBV11-2,TRBJ1-1,TRBD1,few,CASNPVGTALNTEAFF,TGTGCCAGCAACCCCGTCGGGACAGCCCTGAACACTGAAGCTTTCTTT
TRBV6-5,TRBJ2-4,-,-,CASSYQGRRGDIQYF,TGTGCCAGCAGTTACCAGGGACGGAGAGGGGACATTCAGTACTTC
TRBV5-6,TRBJ2-4,TRBD1,-,CASSFGTGGLNIQYF,TGTGCCAGCAGCTTCGGGACAGGGGGCCTAAACATTCAGTACTTC
TRBV13,TRBJ1-2,TRBD1,few,CASSLARDSTIPNYGYTF,TGTGCCAGCAGCTTAGCCCGGGACAGTACTATACCTAACTATGGCTACACCTTC
TRBV5-1,TRBJ2-5,TRBD2,-,CASSKTGTSFSQETQYF,TGCGCCAGCTCGAAGACCGGGACTAGCTTCTCACAAGAGACCCAGTACTTC
TRBV11-2,TRBJ2-5,-,few,CASSPGISSRTQYF,TGTGCCAGCAGCCCAGGGATTAGTTCAAGGACCCAGTACTTC
TRBV29-1,TRBJ2-1,-,few,CSVPTYNEQFF,TGCAGCGTTCCCACTTACAATGAGCAGTTCTTC
TRBV29-1,TRBJ2-3,-,-,CSAEGLSTDTRYF,TGCAGCGCCGAGGGGCTGAGCACAGATACGCGGTATTTT
TRBV28,TRBJ2-7,TRBD2,few,CASSLRLAATFSYEQYF,TGTGCCAGCAGTCTCCGACTAGCGGCAACCTTCTCCTACGAGCAGTACTTC
TRBV15,TRBJ2-7,-,-,CATSRSVNYEQYF,TGTGCCACCAGCAGGAGTGTTAACTACGAGCAGTACTTC
TRBV10-3,TRBJ2-4,TRBD1,few,CAISGGTGSIQYF,TGTGCCATCAGTGGCGGGACAGGGAGCATTCAGTACTTC